This TCR beta chain was sequenced during a study of shared clonotypes between healthy human individuals. Study-level results: Non-shared clonotypes displayed generation probabilities falling below those of clonotypes present in all four donors. Only blood was sampled, and tissue TCR repertoires likely differ from blood ones. Only a few donors were included, so the genetic and exposure-history diversity represented was limited.

Germline assignment: CDR1 SGHDT and CDR2 YYEEEE. The CDR3 spans 15 residues. The ends were cut back, 2 bases at V and 0 bases at J, with 9 bases in the middle. Only CD45RO-negative cells positively selected for CCR7 counted as naive CD8 cells, so terminally differentiated effector memory CD45RA+ cells were excluded. The data were produced by immunoSEQ multiplex PCR, yet TCRdb's version contains in-frame clones alone and is incomplete. In the table there are millions of clones, about 95% of which are singletons. Details on this clone: Its antigen is not known.

The sample comprised naive CD8+ T cells sorted from blood. This TCR was recovered from a man in his late teens or twenties in good health. This chain connects TRBV5-6 to TRBJ2-1; no clear D. This chain's CDR3 is CASSFSLDSYNEQFF. The CDR3 DNA sequence: TGTGCCAGCAGCTTCTCGCTGGACTCCTACAATGAGCAGTTCTTC.